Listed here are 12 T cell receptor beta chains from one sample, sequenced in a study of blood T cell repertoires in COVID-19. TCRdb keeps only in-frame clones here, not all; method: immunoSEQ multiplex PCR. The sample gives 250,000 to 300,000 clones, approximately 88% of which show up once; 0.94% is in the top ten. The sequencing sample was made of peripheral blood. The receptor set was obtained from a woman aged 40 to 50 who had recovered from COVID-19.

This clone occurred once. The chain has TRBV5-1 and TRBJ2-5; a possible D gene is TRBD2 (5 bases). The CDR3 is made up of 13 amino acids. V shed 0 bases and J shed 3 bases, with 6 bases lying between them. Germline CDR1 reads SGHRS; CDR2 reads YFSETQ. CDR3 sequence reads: CASSLAGKETQYF. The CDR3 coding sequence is TGCGCCAGCAGCTTGGCGGGGAAAGAGACCCAGTACTTC.

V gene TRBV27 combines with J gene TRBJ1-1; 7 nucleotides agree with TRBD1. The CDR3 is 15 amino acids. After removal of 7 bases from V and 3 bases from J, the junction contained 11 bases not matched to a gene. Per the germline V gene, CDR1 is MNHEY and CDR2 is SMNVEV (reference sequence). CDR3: CASTRQGVTHTEAFF. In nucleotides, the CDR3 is TGTGCCAGCACCCGACAGGGCGTAACGCACACTGAAGCTTTCTTT.

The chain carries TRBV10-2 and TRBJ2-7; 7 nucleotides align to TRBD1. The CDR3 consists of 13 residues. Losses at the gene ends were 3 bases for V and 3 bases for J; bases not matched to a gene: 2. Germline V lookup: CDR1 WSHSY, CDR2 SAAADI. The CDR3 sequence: CASSDQGVYEQYF. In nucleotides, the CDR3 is TGCGCCAGCAGTGATCAGGGGGTCTACGAGCAGTACTTC.

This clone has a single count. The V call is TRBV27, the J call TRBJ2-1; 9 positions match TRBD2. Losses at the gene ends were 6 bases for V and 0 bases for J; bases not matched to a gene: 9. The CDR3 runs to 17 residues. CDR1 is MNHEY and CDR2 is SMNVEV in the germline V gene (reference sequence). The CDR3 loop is CASSPLDSGSSYNEQFF. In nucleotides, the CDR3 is TGTGCCAGCAGCCCACTGGATAGCGGGAGCTCCTACAATGAGCAGTTCTTC.

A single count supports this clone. The CDR3, as DNA: TGTGCCAGCAGCTTGGGACACAGGGGGCCCTTAGGATCACCCCTCCACTTT. It yields the protein CASSLGHRGPLGSPLHF. This chain links TRBV11-2 with TRBJ1-6; 9 bases match TRBD1. The CDR3 extends over 17 amino acids. Germline V CDR1 and CDR2: SGHAT, FQNNGV. V lost 3 bases and J lost 10; bases outside the gene matches: 13.

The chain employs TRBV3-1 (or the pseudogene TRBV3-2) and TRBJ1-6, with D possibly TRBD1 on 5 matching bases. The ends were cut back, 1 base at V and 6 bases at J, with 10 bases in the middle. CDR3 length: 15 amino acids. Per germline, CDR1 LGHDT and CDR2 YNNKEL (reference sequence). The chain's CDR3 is CASSQVPQGNSPLHF. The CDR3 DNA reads TGTGCCAGCAGCCAAGTACCTCAGGGTAATTCACCCCTCCACTTT.

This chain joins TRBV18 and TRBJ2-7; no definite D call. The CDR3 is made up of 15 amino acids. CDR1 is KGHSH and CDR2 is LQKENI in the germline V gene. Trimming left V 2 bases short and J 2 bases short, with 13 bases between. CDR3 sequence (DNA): TGTGCCAGCTCACCATTCCCACCAGGAACCTACGAGCAGTACTTC. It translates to CASSPFPPGTYEQYF.

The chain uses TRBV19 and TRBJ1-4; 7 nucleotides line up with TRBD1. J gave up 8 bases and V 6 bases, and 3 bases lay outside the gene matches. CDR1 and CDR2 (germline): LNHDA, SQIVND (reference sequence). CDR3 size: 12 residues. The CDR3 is CASSGTDEKLFF. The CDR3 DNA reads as TGTGCCAGTAGCGGGACAGACGAAAAACTGTTTTTT.

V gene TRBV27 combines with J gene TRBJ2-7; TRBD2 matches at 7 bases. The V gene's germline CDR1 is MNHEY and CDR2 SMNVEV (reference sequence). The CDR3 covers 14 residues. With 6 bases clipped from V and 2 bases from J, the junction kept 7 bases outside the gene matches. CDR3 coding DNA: TGTGCCAGCAGATTCGGGACTACCGCCTACGAGCAGTACTTC. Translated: CASRFGTTAYEQYF.

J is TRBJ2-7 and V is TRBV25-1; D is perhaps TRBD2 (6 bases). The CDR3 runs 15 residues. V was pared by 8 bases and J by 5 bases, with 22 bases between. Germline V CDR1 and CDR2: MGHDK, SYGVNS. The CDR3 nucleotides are TGTGCCAGCCCGGGCCCGGAGGGAATGCGGCACGAGCAGTACTTC. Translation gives CASPGPEGMRHEQYF.

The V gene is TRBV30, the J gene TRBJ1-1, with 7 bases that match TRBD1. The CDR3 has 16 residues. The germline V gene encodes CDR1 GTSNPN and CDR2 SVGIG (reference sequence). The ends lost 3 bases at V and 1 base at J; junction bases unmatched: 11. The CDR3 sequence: CAWSRPLRGANTEAFF. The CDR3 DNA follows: TGTGCCTGGAGCCGACCCCTCAGGGGGGCGAACACTGAAGCTTTCTTT.

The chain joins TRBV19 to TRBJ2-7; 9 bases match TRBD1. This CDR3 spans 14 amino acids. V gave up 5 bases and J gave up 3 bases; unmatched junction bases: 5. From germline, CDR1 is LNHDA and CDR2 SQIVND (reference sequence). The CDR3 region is CASSARQGVYEQYF. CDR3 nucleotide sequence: TGTGCCAGTAGTGCCCGACAGGGGGTCTACGAGCAGTACTTC.